The next 28 T cell receptor delta chains were all read from a single sample in a study of Vδ1+ human thymocytes. Notes on the study in general: Thymic TRG and TRD repertoires appeared highly polyclonal, with Gaussian CDR3 length distributions.

Which antigens these TCRs recognize remains unknown. The template was reverse-transcribed extracted RNA. The CDR3 regions were amplified by multiplex PCR from V-gene primers to a constant-region primer. TCRdb reapplied CATT to the multiplex PCR reads. The data contain about 55,000 delta-chain clones, approximately 15% of them seen just once; the ten biggest clones take up under 0.6%. Input material: Vdelta1+ gamma-delta thymocytes from the thymus. Subset described: FACS-sorted CD3+ TCRalphabeta- TCRVdelta1+ TCRVdelta2- thymocytes. The receptors derive from a boy younger than two who had congenital heart surgery.

This clone was counted a few times. The chain is built from TRDV1 and TRDJ1, with TRDD3 matching 7 bases. This CDR3 spans 18 amino acids. V dropped 3 bases and J dropped 0; count of bases not matched to a gene: 13. Looked up from germline, CDR1 is TSWWSYY and CDR2 is QGS. The CDR3 nucleotides are TGTGCTCTTGGGGACTCAAAAGGCTGGGGGCTGTACACCGATAAACTCATCTTT. Protein product: CALGDSKGWGLYTDKLIF.

This clone was found a few times. The chain employs TRDV1 and TRDJ1; 9 bases are shared with TRDD2. Germline assignment: CDR1 TSWWSYY and CDR2 QGS. The CDR3 runs 17 residues. J was trimmed by 0 bases and V by 3 bases; bases with no gene match: 8. Here the CDR3 DNA reads TGTGCTCTTGGGGAGCCGACCTTCCTACGCAACACCGATAAACTCATCTTT. Protein product: CALGEPTFLRNTDKLIF.

V is TRDV1 and J is TRDJ1; TRDD3 aligns across 10 bases. J lost 0 bases, V lost 3 bases, and 13 bases had no gene match. The CDR3 has 19 residues. Germline V gives CDR1 TSWWSYY, CDR2 QGS. The chain's CDR3 is CALGERGRGIRVYTDKLIF. CDR3 DNA: TGTGCTCTTGGGGAGCGCGGGAGGGGGATACGGGTGTACACCGATAAACTCATCTTT.

This clone was seen only a few times. This chain links TRDV1 with TRDJ2; D unresolved. CDR3 length: 18 residues. Germline lookup yields CDR1 TSWWSYY and CDR2 QGS. Trimming shortened V by 0 bases and J by 1 base, and 15 bases separated the two germline ends. The CDR3 protein is CALGELAGHPFLTAQLFF. CDR3 nucleotides: TGTGCTCTTGGGGAACTGGCAGGTCATCCTTTTTTGACAGCACAACTCTTCTTT.

This clone has just a few counts. The rearrangement uses TRDV1 and TRDJ1, with D perhaps matching TRDD2 or TRDD3 (5 bases each). There are 21 residues in the CDR3. Germline V gives CDR1 TSWWSYY, CDR2 QGS. Trimming stripped 3 bases from V and 0 bases from J, with 29 bases between. The CDR3 loop reads CALGEFRDLRFRGGYTDKLIF. The CDR3 DNA reads as TGTGCTCTTGGGGAGTTCAGGGACCTACGATTCCGGGGAGGGTACACCGATAAACTCATCTTT.

There are a few counts of this clone. The chain has TRDV2 and TRDJ1, with 8 nucleotides matching TRDD3. Germline V CDR1 and CDR2: GEAIGNYY, EKD. The CDR3 totals 14 residues. Trimming at V came to 5 bases and at J to 0 bases, leaving 4 bases not matched to a gene. DNA of the CDR3: TGTGCCTGTGCTTGGGGGATCCACACCGATAAACTCATCTTT. Protein: CACAWGIHTDKLIF.

The genes are TRDV1 and TRDJ1; 12 nucleotides line up with TRDD3. CDR3 length: 20 amino acids. The germline gives CDR1 TSWWSYY, CDR2 QGS. V was pared by 2 bases and J by 3 bases, with 16 bases of the junction left unmatched. The CDR3 DNA reads TGTGCTCTTGGGGAAATTCCAAATACTGGGGGATACACGAGCGCCGATAAACTCATCTTT. It encodes CALGEIPNTGGYTSADKLIF.

The genes are TRDV1 and TRDJ1, with 10 bases that match TRDD3. In germline, CDR1 is TSWWSYY, CDR2 QGS. The CDR3 runs to 21 residues. Trimming took 2 bases from V and 0 from J; bases not matched to a gene: 18. CDR3 in amino acids: CALGEIATPKSWGIYTDKLIF. CDR3 DNA sequence: TGTGCTCTTGGGGAAATTGCGACCCCCAAAAGCTGGGGGATATACACCGATAAACTCATCTTT.

This clone showed up just a few times. This rearrangement joins TRDV1 to TRDJ1, with a possible D match to TRDD3 (6 bases). Trimming removed 2 bases at V and 0 bases at J, with 16 bases between. The CDR3 length is 17 residues. Per germline, CDR1 TSWWSYY and CDR2 QGS. CDR3 protein: CALGEGPCDWDTDKLIF. DNA of the CDR3: TGTGCTCTTGGGGAAGGACCATGTGACTGGGACACCGATAAACTCATCTTT.

This clone was seen only a few times. The chain joins TRAV29/DV5 to TRDJ1; D may be TRDD2 (6 bases). CDR3 size: 21 residues. Germline lookup yields CDR1 NSMFDY and CDR2 ISSIKDK. Trimming took off 1 base at V and 0 bases at J, with 31 bases between the two ends. CDR3 in DNA: TGTGCAGCAAGCCTTTACCTCCTACGTTGCCCTCTTGAGGAGTACACCGATAAACTCATCTTT. It codes for CAASLYLLRCPLEEYTDKLIF.

Worth noting for this clone: Other DNA sequences of this sample code for an identical CDR3. The rearrangement links TRDV1 to TRDJ1; D remains ambiguous. There are 13 residues in the CDR3. CDR1 and CDR2 from the germline V gene are TSWWSYY and QGS. The ends were cut back, 0 bases at V and 2 bases at J, with 4 bases in the middle. The CDR3 protein is CALGELPTDKLIF. CDR3 sequence (DNA): TGTGCTCTTGGGGAACTTCCAACCGATAAACTCATCTTT.

The rearrangement links TRDV1 to TRDJ1, with 8 bases fitting TRDD3. CDR3 length: 21 amino acids. Germline CDR1 is TSWWSYY and CDR2 is QGS. V lost 3 bases, J lost 4 bases, and 25 bases stayed unmatched. The DNA of the CDR3 is TGTGCTCTTGGGGATCCAAATCTCGCTACGTCAGGGGGGGATAACGTCGATAAACTCATCTTT. It yields the protein CALGDPNLATSGGDNVDKLIF.

This clone was seen a few times. This chain links TRDV1 with TRDJ1; 10 bases map to TRDD3. The CDR3 has 20 residues. The germline gives CDR1 TSWWSYY, CDR2 QGS. V was pared by 1 base and J by 3 bases, with 17 bases of the junction left unmatched. The CDR3 reads CALGEPACGGYCGFADKLIF. The DNA of the CDR3 is TGTGCTCTTGGGGAACCGGCCTGTGGGGGATACTGCGGGTTCGCCGATAAACTCATCTTT.

The chain combines TRDV1 with TRDJ1, with TRDD3 matching 12 bases. CDR3 length: 21 amino acids. Germline V gives CDR1 TSWWSYY, CDR2 QGS. With 4 bases clipped from V and 4 bases from J, the junction kept 22 bases outside the gene matches. CDR3 in DNA: TGTGCTCTTGGGGCAAATTCCTACGAATCCGTCCTGGGGGATACGGGCGATAAACTCATCTTT. This codes for CALGANSYESVLGDTGDKLIF.

The chain couples TRDV1 to TRDJ1, with D perhaps given as TRDD1 or TRDD2 (6 bases each). Germline CDR1 TSWWSYY, CDR2 QGS. V gave up 4 bases and J gave up 2 bases, with 35 bases separating them. CDR3 length: 22 amino acids. The CDR3 loop is CALGGRAFPGFLGNTATDKLIF. For the CDR3, the DNA is TGTGCTCTTGGGGGACGGGCCTTCCCCGGTTTCCTCGGAAATACGGCGACCGATAAACTCATCTTT.

This clone was seen more than once but under ten times. V gene TRDV1 combines with J gene TRDJ1, with 7 positions matching TRDD2. V lost 0 bases, J lost 6 bases, and 22 bases stayed unmatched. The CDR3 contains 20 residues. Germline V gives CDR1 TSWWSYY, CDR2 QGS. The CDR3 spells CALGELRPSWRPGFMYKLIF. The CDR3 DNA is TGTGCTCTTGGGGAACTGAGGCCTTCCTGGAGACCCGGATTCATGTATAAACTCATCTTT.

In this sample, this clone turned up a few times. The genes are TRDV1 and TRDJ1; tentatively, D is TRDD3 (6 bases). Germline V gene data show CDR1 as TSWWSYY and CDR2 as QGS. CDR3 size: 17 residues. V dropped 0 bases and J dropped 0 bases, with 14 bases sitting between them. The CDR3, as DNA: TGTGCTCTTGGGGAACTGGGGGACACCTCGTACACCGATAAACTCATCTTT. Translation gives CALGELGDTSYTDKLIF.

The J gene is TRDJ1, the V gene TRDV1, with 11 bases lining up with TRDD3. The CDR3 spans 25 residues. Trimming took 1 base from V and 1 from J; bases not matched to a gene: 29. CDR1 TSWWSYY and CDR2 QGS come from the germline V gene. The CDR3 reads CALGEPRRRSVIVLGDIGATDKLIF. The CDR3 region has the DNA TGTGCTCTTGGGGAACCACGCCGGCGTAGCGTGATAGTACTGGGGGATATTGGGGCCACCGATAAACTCATCTTT.

The V gene is TRDV1, the J gene TRDJ1, with 11 bases fitting TRDD3. Germline loops: CDR1 TSWWSYY, CDR2 QGS. The CDR3 is 25 residues long. The V segment lost 6 bases and the J segment 0 bases; nucleotides outside the gene matches: 33. For the CDR3, the DNA is TGTGCTCTTGGAGAGATCAAGGCCTTCCTAGGACTGGGGGATAGGCAAGGACAGTACACCGATAAACTCATCTTT. Encoded protein: CALGEIKAFLGLGDRQGQYTDKLIF.

For this clone: The sample has other DNA sequences that encode this CDR3 too. This chain joins TRDV1 and TRDJ1, with TRDD3 matching over 8 bases. The germline gives CDR1 TSWWSYY, CDR2 QGS. J lost 5 bases, V lost 2 bases, and 10 bases had no gene match. CDR3 length equals 16 residues. CDR3 bases: TGTGCTCTTGGGGAATTCGGCGGAGGGATACGGGATAAACTCATCTTT. It is translated as CALGEFGGGIRDKLIF.

The rearrangement joins TRDV1 to TRDJ1; no clear D. V lost 0 bases to trimming and J lost 1 base, with 6 bases between them. The CDR3 length is 14 residues. CDR1 TSWWSYY and CDR2 QGS come from the germline V gene. CDR3 coding DNA: TGTGCTCTTGGGGAACTCTTGGGCACCGATAAACTCATCTTT. Protein product: CALGELLGTDKLIF.

This clone was detected only a few times. The V call is TRDV1, the J call TRDJ1, with TRDD3 matching 10 bases. Germline V gene sequence: CDR1 TSWWSYY, CDR2 QGS. The CDR3 spans 18 residues. Trimming removed 3 bases from V and 1 base from J; junction bases left unmatched: 11. The CDR3 nucleotides are TGTGCTCTTGGGGAGATCCTAGACTGGGGGATCCCCACCGATAAACTCATCTTT. Residues: CALGEILDWGIPTDKLIF.

This clone was picked up a small number of times. J is TRDJ1 and V is TRDV1, with TRDD2 as a possible D gene (5 bases). V lost 0 bases and J lost 1, with 21 bases in between. There are 19 residues in the CDR3. The V gene's germline CDR1 is TSWWSYY and CDR2 QGS. The CDR3 loop reads CALGELPTTPTPCTDKLIF. DNA for the CDR3: TGTGCTCTTGGGGAACTGCCTACGACCCCTACTCCATGCACCGATAAACTCATCTTT.

This clone was counted only a few times. V usage is TRDV1 and J usage is TRDJ1, with 7 bases lining up with TRDD3. Looked up from germline, CDR1 is TSWWSYY and CDR2 is QGS. V gave up 0 bases and J gave up 8 bases; unmatched junction bases: 30. This CDR3 comprises 22 residues. The CDR3: CALGELNFSPALSTGAPFKLIF. CDR3 coding DNA: TGTGCTCTTGGGGAACTAAACTTCTCCCCCGCGTTAAGTACTGGGGCCCCATTCAAACTCATCTTT.

This chain connects TRDV1 to TRDJ1; tentatively, D is TRDD2 (5 bases). V gave up 4 bases and J gave up 10 bases, with 19 bases separating them. The germline gives CDR1 TSWWSYY, CDR2 QGS. CDR3 length: 14 amino acids. Here the CDR3 DNA reads TGTGCTCTTGGGGGACACTTCCCACGAACGGGACTCATCTTT. It encodes CALGGHFPRTGLIF.

Note on this clone: The junction differs from germline at one of its ends, possibly a read error. The chain joins TRDV1 to TRDJ1; TRDD3 aligns across 10 bases. This CDR3 region has 17 residues. Germline V CDR1 and CDR2: TSWWSYY, QGS. CDR3 amino acids: CALGNPTYWGITDKLIF. The CDR3 bases are TGCGCTCTTGGGAACCCTACCTACTGGGGGATCACCGATAAACTCATCTTT.

This clone was counted only a few times. This rearrangement joins TRDV1 to TRDJ1; 9 nucleotides line up with TRDD3. The junction had 15 bases not matched to a gene; V was cut back by 4 bases and J by 0 bases. From germline, CDR1 is TSWWSYY and CDR2 QGS. This CDR3 has 19 amino acids. DNA of the CDR3: TGTGCTCTTGGGGCCTGCTTCCCTTTACTGGGGGACAACACCGATAAACTCATCTTT. This translates into CALGACFPLLGDNTDKLIF.

V usage is TRDV1 and J usage is TRDJ1, with 9 bases aligning to TRDD3. The germline gives CDR1 TSWWSYY, CDR2 QGS. The CDR3 totals 17 residues. Losses at the gene ends were 5 bases for V and 1 base for J; bases not matched to a gene: 11. As DNA, the CDR3 is TGTGCTCTTGGGCCGCCTACGCTGGGGGATTCCACCGATAAACTCATCTTT. It specifies CALGPPTLGDSTDKLIF.